This entry features one T cell receptor (beta chain) sequence. The data belong to a study of metastatic and nonmetastatic thyroid tumors. TCRdb re-called clones from the PCR reads using MiXCR. Among approximately 13,000 clones, around 25% were seen once, and the ten largest hold approximately 12%. Every patient was untreated before thyroid surgery. Germline assignment: CDR1 MNHEY and CDR2 SVGAGI. Trimming removed 3 bases from V and 4 bases from J, with 10 bases in between. This CDR3 region has 14 residues. What was sequenced was adjacent normal tissue. V usage is TRBV6-5 and J usage is TRBJ1-3; D uncertain. This receptor was taken from a female donor with papillary thyroid cancer or a benign thyroid nodule (not recorded which). Some clones in this sample may be carry-over from other donors' samples. CDR3 in amino acids: CASSYTAFGNTIYF. CDR3 DNA sequence: TGTGCCAGCAGTTATACGGCGTTCGGAAACACCATATATTTT.